This T cell receptor beta chain is drawn from a study of T cell responses to AZD1222 COVID-19 vaccine. As to this clone: Its target is not known.

CDR1 and CDR2 (germline): SGDLS, YYNGEE. The CDR3 has 15 amino acids. Trimming removed 0 bases from V and 6 bases from J; junction bases left unmatched: 4. Sequencing used immunoSEQ multiplex PCR; TCRdb keeps in-frame clones, though not all of them. The data show 150,000 to 200,000 clones, 85% to 90% seen once. Overall study findings and caveats: Increases in Spike-specific TCR breadth and depth were seen after two AZD1222 doses. Unmutated regions of variants are reportedly targeted by nearly half of spike-specific TCRs.

The analysis combined second doses at about 4 or about 12 weeks. The gene calls are TRBV9 and TRBJ2-2; 8 positions agree with TRBD2. This TCR was sampled from an adult who received the AZD1222 COVID-19 vaccine. The sample was peripheral blood, taken 28 days after the second AZD1222 dose. The CDR3 region has the DNA TGTGCCAGCAGCGTAGAGGGACTAGTGGCCGGGGAGCTGTTTTTT. As protein: CASSVEGLVAGELFF. The whole variable domain, filled in from reference TRBV9 and TRBJ2-2, reads DSGVTQTPKHLITATGQRVTLRCSPRSGDLSVYWYQQSLDQGLQFLIQYYNGEERAKGNILERFSAQQFPDLHSELNLSSLELGDSALYFCASSVEGLVAGELFFGEGSRLTVL.